Given below is one T cell receptor (beta chain) in context. The antigen is undetermined. This record comes from a study of vaccination effects on CD4 cells after COVID-19. The wider study: Viral peptide pool expansion of antigen-specific CD4+ T cells preceded sequencing in the ViraFEST assay. General study findings and limits: Marked clonal contraction of both clone types appeared late after vaccination.

After roughly 11 days in culture, the CD4+ T cells were isolated. Clones were read by immunoSEQ multiplex PCR, and TCRdb kept only the in-frame ones, dropping some. The sample lists 45,000 to 60,000 clones, 65% to 80% occurring once. This sequence originates from a human donor who received a COVID-19 vaccine. Sample: CD4+ T cells from PBMCs cultured without peptide, taken before COVID-19 vaccination.

The CDR3: CASSFLATGELFF. The CDR3 DNA reads TGTGCCAGCAGCTTTTTAGCTACCGGGGAGCTGTTTTTT. The chain is built from TRBV11-2 and TRBJ2-2; D is ambiguous. V was cut by 3 bases and J by 5 bases, with 7 bases left in between. Germline V gene sequence: CDR1 SGHAT, CDR2 FQNNGV. The CDR3 spans 13 residues.